A selection of T cell receptor beta chains follows, all from one sample in a study of blood T cell repertoires in COVID-19. TCRdb's table, derived via immunoSEQ multiplex PCR, lists solely in-frame clones and lacks some. The table includes 250,000 or so clones, 80% to 85% detected once. The sample consisted of PBMCs or T cells enriched from blood (not recorded which). These receptors were taken from a man aged 50 to 59 who had recovered from COVID-19. The CDR3 runs from the conserved cysteine through the conserved F or W. The D gene is left open where the match is weak. Where a row states a size, it is once, few, many or the class of an expanded clone; other rows omit it.

v_call	clone_size	cdr3_length	j_call	d_call	cdr3_nt	cdr3_aa
TRBV7-8	-	14	TRBJ1-3	-	TGTGCCAGCAGCTTAGGGGCACAAGGAAACACCATATATTTT	CASSLGAQGNTIYF
TRBV19	-	16	TRBJ1-6	TRBD1	TGTGCCAGTAGTATCATAACAGGGGGGTCAGGTTCACCCCTCCACTTT	CASSIITGGSGSPLHF
TRBV27	once	14	TRBJ2-4	TRBD2	TGTGCCAGCAGTTTCGCGGGGGGGAAAAACATTCAGTACTTC	CASSFAGGKNIQYF
TRBV11-2	-	14	TRBJ1-1	-	TGTGCCAGCAGCTTAAATCGCGGGCGCACTGAAGCTTTCTTT	CASSLNRGRTEAFF
TRBV3-1/TRBV3-2	-	16	TRBJ2-7	TRBD2	TGTGCCAGCAGCCCGAGGAGGACTAGCGCCTCCTACGAGCAGTACTTC	CASSPRRTSASYEQYF
TRBV5-1	-	19	TRBJ1-6	TRBD1	TGCGCCAGCAGCCGGACCACAGGGGAGGTTAGGACTCTAAATTCACCCCTCCACTTT	CASSRTTGEVRTLNSPLHF
TRBV7-9	many	16	TRBJ1-4	-	TGTGCCAGCAGCTTAGTCTCAGGGTCAACTAATGAAAAACTGTTTTTT	CASSLVSGSTNEKLFF
TRBV7-9	-	15	TRBJ2-2	-	TGTGCCAGCAGCCGAGGACTATTCAACACCGGGGAGCTGTTTTTT	CASSRGLFNTGELFF
TRBV11-3	once	14	TRBJ1-4	-	TGTGCCAGCAGTTGGGGGCCAACTGGAGAAAAACTGTTTTTT	CASSWGPTGEKLFF
TRBV7-2	-	16	TRBJ2-5	TRBD1	TGTGCCAGCAGCACCCGACAGGGAACGGTTAGAGAGACCCAGTACTTC	CASSTRQGTVRETQYF
TRBV9	-	13	TRBJ1-5	-	TGTGCCAGCAGCCCGGGGACTTATCAGCCCCAGCATTTT	CASSPGTYQPQHF
TRBV3-1/TRBV3-2	-	15	TRBJ1-1	-	TGTGCCAGCAGCCAAGCGAAGCATATGAACACTGAAGCTTTCTTT	CASSQAKHMNTEAFF
TRBV3-1/TRBV3-2	-	16	TRBJ2-4	TRBD2	TGTGCCAGCAGCCAAGGGACTAGCGGGGGGGAAAACATTCAGTACTTC	CASSQGTSGGENIQYF
TRBV7-3	-	15	TRBJ2-1	TRBD2	TGTGCCAGCAGCCCGGCGGGGGGGCCGGGGAATGAGCAGTTCTTC	CASSPAGGPGNEQFF
TRBV24-1	-	13	TRBJ1-1	-	TGTGCCACCACCGGGGGTAGGAACACTGAAGCTTTCTTT	CATTGGRNTEAFF
TRBV6-5	-	14	TRBJ2-7	TRBD2	TGTGCCAGCAGGATAGCGGGGGACCCCTACGAGCAGTACTTC	CASRIAGDPYEQYF
TRBV7-8	few	15	TRBJ1-2	TRBD1	TGTGCCAGCAGCTTTACCAGGGGGCAGGGTTATGGCTACACCTTC	CASSFTRGQGYGYTF
TRBV11-2	-	13	TRBJ2-7	TRBD2	TGTGCCAGCAGCGGGCCGGGGGGATACGAGCAGTACTTC	CASSGPGGYEQYF
TRBV19	-	15	TRBJ2-1	TRBD2	TGTGCCAGTAGACCACCGGGACTAGCGGGGAATGAGCAGTTCTTC	CASRPPGLAGNEQFF
TRBV11-2	-	14	TRBJ1-2	-	TGTGCCAGCAGCCCCCAGGGGTTTAACTATGGCTACACCTTC	CASSPQGFNYGYTF
TRBV7-8	-	16	TRBJ1-1	-	TGTGCCAGCAGCTCGGAGGGCCGGGGCAGGAACACTGAAGCTTTCTTT	CASSSEGRGRNTEAFF
TRBV29-1	-	13	TRBJ1-4	-	TGCAGCGTTTCGGGGGTGACTAATGAAAAACTGTTTTTT	CSVSGVTNEKLFF
TRBV7-3	-	16	TRBJ2-1	TRBD2	TGTGCCAGCAGCTTAAGTGGACTAGCGGGATTTCGTGAGCAGTTCTTC	CASSLSGLAGFREQFF
TRBV7-3	-	20	TRBJ2-1	TRBD2	TGTGCCAGCAGCTTAATCCCGACTAGCGGGAGGGCCAATTTTTACAATGAGCAGTTCTTC	CASSLIPTSGRANFYNEQFF
TRBV5-4	-	14	TRBJ1-2	TRBD1	TGTGCCAGCAGCTTGGGAACAGGGGTCTCTGGCTACACCTTC	CASSLGTGVSGYTF
TRBV7-2	-	13	TRBJ1-2	-	TGTGCCAGCAGCCTATCGGGTCAAGGTGGCTACACCTTC	CASSLSGQGGYTF
TRBV6-2/TRBV6-3	-	14	TRBJ1-5	TRBD1	TGTGCCAGCAGTTACGGACAGGCAAGGAAGCCCCAGCATTTT	CASSYGQARKPQHF
TRBV5-1	once	14	TRBJ2-2	TRBD2	TGCGCCAGCAGCTTAGCGGGGTACACCGGGGAGCTGTTTTTT	CASSLAGYTGELFF
TRBV6-2/TRBV6-3	-	14	TRBJ2-7	TRBD2	TGTGCCAGCAGTAAGACTAGCGGAACCTACGAGCAGTACTTC	CASSKTSGTYEQYF
TRBV11-3	once	15	TRBJ2-4	-	TGTGCCAGCAGCCCTATAGGGGCCGGCAAAAACATTCAGTACTTC	CASSPIGAGKNIQYF
TRBV10-3	-	12	TRBJ1-1	TRBD1	TGTGCCATCAGCTACAGGGGAACTGAAGCTTTCTTT	CAISYRGTEAFF
TRBV2	-	13	TRBJ2-3	-	TGTGCCAGCGGCCGGTGGAGAACAGATACGCAGTATTTT	CASGRWRTDTQYF
TRBV18	-	15	TRBJ1-2	TRBD1	TGTGCCAGCTCACCGGCTACAGGGGCTAACTATGGCTACACCTTC	CASSPATGANYGYTF
TRBV5-1	-	16	TRBJ2-7	TRBD2	TGCGCCAGCAGCTTGGCGCCTAGCGGGAGCTCCTACGAGCAGTACTTC	CASSLAPSGSSYEQYF
TRBV4-2	-	15	TRBJ1-2	TRBD1	TGTGCCAGCAGCCACCGGGACAGGGAGGCCTATGGCTACACCTTC	CASSHRDREAYGYTF
TRBV7-9	few	15	TRBJ2-7	TRBD1	TGTGCCAGCAGCTATCAGGACAGGGGGCTTTACGAGCAGTACTTC	CASSYQDRGLYEQYF
TRBV5-6	-	16	TRBJ1-4	TRBD1	TGTGCCAGCAGCTCCCCGGGACAGGGAACTAATGAAAAACTGTTTTTT	CASSSPGQGTNEKLFF
TRBV29-1	once	12	TRBJ2-1	-	TGCAGCGACGGGCGGGTTAACAATGAGCAGTTCTTC	CSDGRVNNEQFF
TRBV10-3	-	14	TRBJ1-5	-	TGTGCCATCAGTGAGAGGGACAACAATCAGCCCCAGCATTTT	CAISERDNNQPQHF
TRBV7-6	-	17	TRBJ1-5	-	TGTGCCAGCAGCTTAGCTGGGGCCCAGCAGTCCAATCAGCCCCAGCATTTT	CASSLAGAQQSNQPQHF
TRBV9	-	16	TRBJ1-1	TRBD1	TGTGCCAGCAGCGTCCTCGGACAGGGGGGCCACACTGAAGCTTTCTTT	CASSVLGQGGHTEAFF
TRBV4-3	-	17	TRBJ1-2	TRBD1	TGCGCCAGCAGCCAGGAAGTAAGGGCCGGGACAGGGAACGGCTACACCTTC	CASSQEVRAGTGNGYTF
TRBV9	once	16	TRBJ2-3	TRBD2	TGTGCCAGCAGCGTAGAGGGGAGCGGGGGGCCTCGAACGCAGTATTTT	CASSVEGSGGPRTQYF
TRBV5-1	-	15	TRBJ1-4	-	TGCGCCAGCAGCTTACAGGGTGCAACTAATGAAAAACTGTTTTTT	CASSLQGATNEKLFF
TRBV4-1	-	16	TRBJ2-7	TRBD2	TGCGCCAGCAGCCAAGATTGGAGCGGGGGCTCCTACGAGCAGTACTTC	CASSQDWSGGSYEQYF
TRBV13	-	16	TRBJ2-1	TRBD2	TGTGCCAGCAGCTCGAGGACTAGCGGGGTTTACAATGAGCAGTTCTTC	CASSSRTSGVYNEQFF
TRBV6-5	-	15	TRBJ1-2	TRBD1	TGTGCCAGCAGGTCAGGGGGACGGTACGACTATGGCTACACCTTC	CASRSGGRYDYGYTF
TRBV6-5	-	14	TRBJ2-2	-	TGTGCCAGCAGTCGGTGGGGGGAGACCGGGGAGCTGTTTTTT	CASSRWGETGELFF